This T cell receptor beta chain was documented in a study of T-cell memory formation after mild COVID-19. Study-level results: That cross-reactive memory joined was suggested by some responding clones appearing in pre-infection memory.

This clonotype came up many times. As yet, its antigen is unknown. TCRdb used MiXCR to reprocess the 5' RACE reads, holding one entry per CDR3 protein. The sample lists about 190,000 distinct CDR3 sequences; approximately 20% were seen once. The germline V gene has CDR1 MNHEY and CDR2 SVGAGI. The length of the CDR3 is 14 residues. Trimming took off 7 bases at V and 5 bases at J, with 14 bases between the two ends. The gene calls are TRBV6-5 and TRBJ1-4, with D maybe TRBD1 (6 bases). This sequence was found in an adult woman who had mild COVID-19 (a few samples of this study predate the infection). Cell type and time point are not known. Sequenced input: PBMCs or a T cell subset sorted from them (not recorded which). The CDR3 loop is CASTTRGANEKLFF. CDR3 coding DNA: TGTGCCAGCACCACCCGGGGGGCGAATGAAAAACTGTTTTTT.